This T cell receptor beta chain was sequenced in a study of PD-L1 blockade in urothelial cancer. Whole-study context: About 85% of the roughly 30 patients comprised males who had bladder-origin urothelial cancer. Between 0 and 3 prior chemotherapy regimens had been given to patients.

TCRdb's copy holds only in-frame clones and misses some; the assay was immunoSEQ multiplex PCR. The table has roughly 45,000 clones, approximately 78% seen once. Time point described: peripheral blood 6 weeks after treatment start. Patients in the study were battling locally advanced or metastatic urothelial carcinoma. The germline V gene has CDR1 SGHVS and CDR2 FQNEAQ. V gave up 6 bases and J gave up 2 bases, with 11 bases separating them. The CDR3 covers 13 residues. Sequences were derived from PBMCs, sampled around atezolizumab (anti-PD-L1) treatment. This sequence was found in a man in his 60s with urothelial cancer. J is TRBJ2-7 and V is TRBV7-8; D perhaps matches TRBD1 (5 bases). CDR3 in DNA: TGTGCCAGCAGTCCAGGGAAACCCTACGAGCAGTACTTC. Translation: CASSPGKPYEQYF.